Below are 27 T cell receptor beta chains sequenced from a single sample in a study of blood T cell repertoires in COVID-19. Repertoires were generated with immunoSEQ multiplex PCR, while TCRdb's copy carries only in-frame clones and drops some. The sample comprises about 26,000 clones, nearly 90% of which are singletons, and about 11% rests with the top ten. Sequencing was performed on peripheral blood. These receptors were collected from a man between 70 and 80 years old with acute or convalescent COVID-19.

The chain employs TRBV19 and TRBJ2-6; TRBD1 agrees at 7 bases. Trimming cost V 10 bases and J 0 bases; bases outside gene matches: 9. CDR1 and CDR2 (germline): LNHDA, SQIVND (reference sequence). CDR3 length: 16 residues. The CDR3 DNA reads TGTGCCACCCTGGACAGGAGAAGCTCTGGGGCCAACGTCCTGACTTTC. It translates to CATLDRRSSGANVLTF.

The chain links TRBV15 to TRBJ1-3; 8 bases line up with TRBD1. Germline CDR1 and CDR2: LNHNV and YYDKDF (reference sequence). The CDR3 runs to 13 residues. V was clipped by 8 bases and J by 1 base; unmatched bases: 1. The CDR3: CATGQGSGNTIYF. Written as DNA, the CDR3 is TGTGCCACCGGACAGGGTTCTGGAAACACCATATATTTT.

The CDR3 sequence: CASSLGTSYGYTF. The CDR3, as DNA: TGTGCCAGCAGCTTAGGTACATCCTATGGCTACACCTTC. V is TRBV7-2 and J is TRBJ1-2, with no clear D. V shed 1 base and J shed 4 bases, with 7 bases lying between them. Germline CDR1 is SGHTA and CDR2 is FQGNSA. The CDR3 length is 13 residues.

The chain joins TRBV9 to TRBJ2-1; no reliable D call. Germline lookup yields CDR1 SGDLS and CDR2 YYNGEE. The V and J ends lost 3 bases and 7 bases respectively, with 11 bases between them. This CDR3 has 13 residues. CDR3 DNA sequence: TGTGCCAGCAGCGACGACTCTCGTAATGAGCAGTTCTTC. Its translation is CASSDDSRNEQFF.

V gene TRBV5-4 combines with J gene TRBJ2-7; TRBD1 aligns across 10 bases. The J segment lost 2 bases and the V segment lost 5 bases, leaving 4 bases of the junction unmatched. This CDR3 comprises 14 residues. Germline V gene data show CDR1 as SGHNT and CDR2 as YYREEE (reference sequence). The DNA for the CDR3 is TGTGCCAGCAGGTCCGGGACAGGGGCCTACGAGCAGTACTTC. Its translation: CASRSGTGAYEQYF.

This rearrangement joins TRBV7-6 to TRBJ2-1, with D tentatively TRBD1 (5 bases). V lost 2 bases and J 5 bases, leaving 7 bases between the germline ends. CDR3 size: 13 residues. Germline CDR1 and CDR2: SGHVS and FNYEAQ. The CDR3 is CASSLIRDNEQFF. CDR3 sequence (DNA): TGTGCCAGCAGCTTAATCAGGGACAATGAGCAGTTCTTC. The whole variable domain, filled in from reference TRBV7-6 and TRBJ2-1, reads GAGVSQSPRYKVTKRGQDVALRCDPISGHVSLYWYRQALGQGPEFLTYFNYEAQQDKSGLPNDRFSAERPEGSISTLTIQRTEQRDSAMYRCASSLIRDNEQFFGPGTRLTVL.

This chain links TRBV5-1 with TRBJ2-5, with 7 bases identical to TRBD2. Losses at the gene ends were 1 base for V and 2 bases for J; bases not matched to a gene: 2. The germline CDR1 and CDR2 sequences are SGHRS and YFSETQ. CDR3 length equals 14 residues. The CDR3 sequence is CASSLSGAQETQYF. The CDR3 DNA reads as TGCGCCAGCAGCTTGAGCGGGGCGCAAGAGACCCAGTACTTC.

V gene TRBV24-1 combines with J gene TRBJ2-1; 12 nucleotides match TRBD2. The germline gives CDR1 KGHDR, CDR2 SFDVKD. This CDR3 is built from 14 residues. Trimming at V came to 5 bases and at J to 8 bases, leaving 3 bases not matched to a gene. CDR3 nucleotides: TGTGCCACCAGTGGGGCTAGCGGGGGGGATGAGCAGTTCTTC. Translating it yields CATSGASGGDEQFF.

CDR3 sequence reads: CASSSGPEKSYEQYF. CDR3 bases: TGTGCCAGCAGCTCTGGTCCGGAGAAATCCTACGAGCAGTACTTC. The rearrangement links TRBV7-2 to TRBJ2-7; D not resolved. This CDR3 spans 15 amino acids. V gave up 4 bases and J gave up 1 base, with 14 bases separating them. CDR1 is SGHTA and CDR2 is FQGNSA in the germline V gene.

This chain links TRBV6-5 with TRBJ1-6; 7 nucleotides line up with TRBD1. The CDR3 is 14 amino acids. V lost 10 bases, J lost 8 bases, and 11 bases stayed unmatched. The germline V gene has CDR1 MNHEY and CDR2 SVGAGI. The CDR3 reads CATLVTGNDSPLHF. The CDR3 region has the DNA TGTGCCACGCTTGTGACAGGGAACGATTCACCCCTCCACTTT.

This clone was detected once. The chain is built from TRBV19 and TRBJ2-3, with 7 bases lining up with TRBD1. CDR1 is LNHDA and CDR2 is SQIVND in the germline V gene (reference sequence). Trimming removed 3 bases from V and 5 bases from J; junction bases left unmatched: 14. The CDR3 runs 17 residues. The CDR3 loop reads CASSISRTGNRGDTQYF. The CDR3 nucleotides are TGTGCCAGTAGTATCTCTCGAACAGGGAACAGGGGAGATACGCAGTATTTT.

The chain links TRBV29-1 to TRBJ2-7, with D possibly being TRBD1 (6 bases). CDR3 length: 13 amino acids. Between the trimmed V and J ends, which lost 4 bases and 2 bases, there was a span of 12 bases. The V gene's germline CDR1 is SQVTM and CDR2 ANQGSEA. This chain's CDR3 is CSVVAGAPYEQYF. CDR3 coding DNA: TGCAGCGTTGTGGCAGGGGCGCCCTACGAGCAGTACTTC.

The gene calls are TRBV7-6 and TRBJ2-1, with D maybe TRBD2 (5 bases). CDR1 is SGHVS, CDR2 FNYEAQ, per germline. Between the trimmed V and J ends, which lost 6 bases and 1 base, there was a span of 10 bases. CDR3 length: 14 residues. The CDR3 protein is CASSSGESYNEQFF. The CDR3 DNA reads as TGTGCCAGCAGTTCCGGGGAATCCTACAATGAGCAGTTCTTC.

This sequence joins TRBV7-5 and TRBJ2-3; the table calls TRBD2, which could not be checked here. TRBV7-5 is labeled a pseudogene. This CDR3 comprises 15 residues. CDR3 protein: CARSSRAASTDTQYF. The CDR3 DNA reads TGTGCCAGAAGCTCCAGAGCGGCTAGCACAGATACGCAGTATTTT.

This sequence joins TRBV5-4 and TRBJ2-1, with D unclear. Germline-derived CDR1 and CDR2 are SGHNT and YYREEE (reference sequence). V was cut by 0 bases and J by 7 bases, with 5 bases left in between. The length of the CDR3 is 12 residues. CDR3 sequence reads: CASSLGENEQFF. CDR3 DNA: TGTGCCAGCAGCTTGGGAGAGAATGAGCAGTTCTTC.

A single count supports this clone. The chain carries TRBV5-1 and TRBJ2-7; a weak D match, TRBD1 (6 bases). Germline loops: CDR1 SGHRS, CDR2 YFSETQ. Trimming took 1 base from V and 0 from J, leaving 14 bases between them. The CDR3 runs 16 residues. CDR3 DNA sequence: TGCGCCAGCAGCTTGACGACAGGCCTCCTCTCCTACGAGCAGTACTTC. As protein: CASSLTTGLLSYEQYF.

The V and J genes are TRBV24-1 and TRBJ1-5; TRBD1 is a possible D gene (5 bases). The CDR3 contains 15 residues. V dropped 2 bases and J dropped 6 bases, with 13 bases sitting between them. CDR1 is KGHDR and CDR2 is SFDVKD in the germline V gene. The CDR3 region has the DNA TGTGCCACCAGTGATTATAGGACACCAGGTCAGCCCCAGCATTTT. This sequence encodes CATSDYRTPGQPQHF.

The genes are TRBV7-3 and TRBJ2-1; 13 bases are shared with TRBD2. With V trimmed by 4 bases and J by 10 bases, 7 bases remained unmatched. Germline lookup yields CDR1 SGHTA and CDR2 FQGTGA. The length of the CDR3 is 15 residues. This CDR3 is CASSSGGLAGSEQFF. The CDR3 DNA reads TGTGCCAGCAGCTCGGGGGGACTAGCGGGATCCGAGCAGTTCTTC.

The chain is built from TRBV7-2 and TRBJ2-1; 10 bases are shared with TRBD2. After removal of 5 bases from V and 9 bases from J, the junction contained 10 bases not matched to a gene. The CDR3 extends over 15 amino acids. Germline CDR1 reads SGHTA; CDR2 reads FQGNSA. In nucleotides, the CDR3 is TGTGCCAGCAGCCGCGGACTAGCGGAGGGAGTTGAGCAGTTCTTC. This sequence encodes CASSRGLAEGVEQFF.

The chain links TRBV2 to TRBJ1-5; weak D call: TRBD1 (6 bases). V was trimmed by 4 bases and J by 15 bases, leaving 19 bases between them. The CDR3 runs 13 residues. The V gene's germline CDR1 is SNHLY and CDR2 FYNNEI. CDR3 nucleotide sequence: TGTGCCAGCAGTGCACAGAGCAGGGGTGGGGGGCATTTT. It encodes CASSAQSRGGGHF.

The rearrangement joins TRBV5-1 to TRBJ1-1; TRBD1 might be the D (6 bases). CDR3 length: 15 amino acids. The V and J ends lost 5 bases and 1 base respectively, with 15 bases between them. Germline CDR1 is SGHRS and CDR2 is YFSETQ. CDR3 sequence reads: CASRSETGRNTEAFF. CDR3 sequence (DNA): TGCGCCAGCAGATCTGAAACAGGGCGGAACACTGAAGCTTTCTTT.

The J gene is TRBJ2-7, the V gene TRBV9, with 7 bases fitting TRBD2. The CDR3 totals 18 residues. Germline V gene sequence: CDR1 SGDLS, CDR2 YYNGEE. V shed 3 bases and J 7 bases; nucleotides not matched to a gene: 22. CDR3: CASSADSGGLADVMEQYF. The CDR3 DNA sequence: TGTGCCAGCAGCGCCGACTCCGGAGGGCTAGCGGATGTTATGGAGCAGTACTTC.

The CDR3 DNA reads TGCGCCAGCAGCTCGTTGACAGGGCGAGGTCATGGCTACACCTTC. Translated: CASSSLTGRGHGYTF. This rearrangement joins TRBV5-1 to TRBJ1-2; 7 bases are a match to TRBD1. Germline V gene sequence: CDR1 SGHRS, CDR2 YFSETQ. V dropped 3 bases and J dropped 6; count of bases not matched to a gene: 11. This CDR3 has 15 amino acids.

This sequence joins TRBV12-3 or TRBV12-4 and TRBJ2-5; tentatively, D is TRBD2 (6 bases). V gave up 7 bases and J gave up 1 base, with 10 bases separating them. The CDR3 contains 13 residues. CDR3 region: CASKSSGQETQYF. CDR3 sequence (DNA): TGTGCCAGCAAGAGTAGCGGCCAAGAGACCCAGTACTTC.

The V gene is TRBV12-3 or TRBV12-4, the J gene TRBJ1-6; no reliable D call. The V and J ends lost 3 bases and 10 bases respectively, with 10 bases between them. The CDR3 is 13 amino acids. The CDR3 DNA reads TGTGCCAGCAGTTTGCAGGTCGACTCACCCCTCCACTTT. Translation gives CASSLQVDSPLHF.

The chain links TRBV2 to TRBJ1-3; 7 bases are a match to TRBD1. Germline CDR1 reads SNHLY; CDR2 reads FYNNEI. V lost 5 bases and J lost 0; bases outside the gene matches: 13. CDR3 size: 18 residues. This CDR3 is CASSHPRTGDPSGNTIYF. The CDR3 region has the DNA TGTGCCAGCAGTCACCCCCGGACAGGCGATCCCTCTGGAAACACCATATATTTT.

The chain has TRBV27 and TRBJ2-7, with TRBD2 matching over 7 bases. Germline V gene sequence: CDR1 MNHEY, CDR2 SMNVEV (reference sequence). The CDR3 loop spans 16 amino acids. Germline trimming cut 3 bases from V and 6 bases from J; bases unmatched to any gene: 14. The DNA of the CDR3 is TGTGCCAGCAGTTTCGGGATAGCGGGCCCCCACGGCGAGCAGTACTTC. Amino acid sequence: CASSFGIAGPHGEQYF.